Described below is a single T cell receptor beta chain sequence and its context. Its specificity is not known. TCRdb reanalysed the 5' RACE reads using MiXCR and keeps one entry per CDR3 protein. The data contain around 180,000 distinct CDR3 sequences, 5.5% to 8% of them singletons. The record originates from a study of T cells after yellow fever vaccination. V lost 1 base and J 7 bases, leaving 14 bases between the germline ends. The CDR3 extends over 15 amino acids. CDR1 is SGHRS and CDR2 is YFSETQ in the germline V gene. Study-wide results and caveats: Of the clonotypes, a small share occurred in both CD4 and CD8 compartments. The study found a weaker secondary response that peaked faster, day 5 versus 15. Contaminating bulk clonotypes could be abundant in FACS-sorted repertoires.

The chain joins TRBV5-1 to TRBJ1-4; D gene unclear. This TCR derives from a young man who received the YFV17D yellow fever vaccine. The sequencing here drew on CD4+ T cells sorted from PBMCs, taken on the day of the first yellow fever vaccination. The chain's CDR3 is CASSLISDAGEKLFF. The CDR3 coding sequence is TGCGCCAGCAGCTTGATCTCGGATGCAGGTGAAAAACTGTTTTTT.